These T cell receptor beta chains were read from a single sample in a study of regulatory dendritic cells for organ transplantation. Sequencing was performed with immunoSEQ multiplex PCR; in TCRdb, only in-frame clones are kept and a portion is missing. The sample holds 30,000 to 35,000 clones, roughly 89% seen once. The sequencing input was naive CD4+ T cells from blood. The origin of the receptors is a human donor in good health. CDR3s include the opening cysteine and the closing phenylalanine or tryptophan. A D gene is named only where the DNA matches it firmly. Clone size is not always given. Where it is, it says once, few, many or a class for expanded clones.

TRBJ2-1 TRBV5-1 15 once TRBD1 CASSLDPGQVNEQFF TGCGCCAGCAGCTTGGACCCGGGACAGGTCAATGAGCAGTTCTTC
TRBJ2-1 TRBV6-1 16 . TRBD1 CASSDLGQAPYNEQFF TGTGCCAGCAGTGATCTAGGACAGGCTCCCTACAATGAGCAGTTCTTC
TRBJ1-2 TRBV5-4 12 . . CASSRPDYGYTF TGTGCCAGCAGCCGTCCGGACTATGGCTACACCTTC
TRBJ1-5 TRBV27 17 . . CASSFTGSRYSNQPQHF TGTGCCAGCAGTTTTACAGGCTCCCGGTATAGCAATCAGCCCCAGCATTTT
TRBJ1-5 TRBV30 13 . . CAWSAQGNQPQHF TGTGCCTGGAGCGCACAGGGTAATCAGCCCCAGCATTTT
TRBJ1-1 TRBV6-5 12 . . CAGRGGNTEAFF TGTGCCGGGAGGGGAGGAAACACTGAAGCTTTCTTT
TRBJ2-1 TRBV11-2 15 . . CASSPLRLTFTEQFF TGTGCCAGCAGCCCGCTCAGACTAACCTTCACGGAGCAGTTCTTC
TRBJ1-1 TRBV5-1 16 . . CASSREGRTMNTEAFF TGCGCCAGCAGCCGGGAGGGAAGGACCATGAACACTGAAGCTTTCTTT
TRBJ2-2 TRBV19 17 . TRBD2 CASSNPRASGSNGELFF TGTGCCAGTAGTAACCCTAGGGCTAGCGGGAGCAACGGGGAGCTGTTTTTT
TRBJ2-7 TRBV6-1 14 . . CASSSRASTQEQYF TGTGCCAGCAGTAGCCGGGCCTCTACGCAAGAGCAGTACTTC
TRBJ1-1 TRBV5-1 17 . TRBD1 CASSLGRPTDRGREAFF TGCGCCAGCAGCTTGGGGAGGCCAACCGACAGGGGGCGGGAAGCTTTCTTT
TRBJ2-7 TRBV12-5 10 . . CASASYEQYF TGTGCTAGTGCCTCCTACGAGCAGTACTTC
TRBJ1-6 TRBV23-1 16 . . CASSLYAALDNSPLHF TGCGCCAGCAGTCTGTACGCAGCCCTGGATAATTCACCCCTCCACTTT
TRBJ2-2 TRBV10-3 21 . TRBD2 CAMPRTSGGDFTGDLVRELFF TGTGCCATGCCCCGGACTAGCGGGGGGGACTTCACCGGGGATCTTGTCCGGGAGCTGTTTTTT
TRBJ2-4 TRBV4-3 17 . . CASSQETSGFAKNIQYF TGCGCCAGCAGCCAAGAGACAAGCGGGTTTGCCAAAAACATTCAGTACTTC
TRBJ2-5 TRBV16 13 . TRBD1 CASSQNRGETQYF TGTGCCAGCAGCCAGAACAGGGGAGAGACCCAGTACTTC
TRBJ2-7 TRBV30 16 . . CAWSVRLRTVPYEQYF TGTGCCTGGAGTGTACGACTCCGGACGGTCCCCTACGAGCAGTACTTC
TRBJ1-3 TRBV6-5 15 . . CASSRGPVSGNTIYF TGTGCCAGCAGCCGAGGACCCGTCTCTGGAAACACCATATATTTT
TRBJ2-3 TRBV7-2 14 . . CASSLGTHTDTQYF TGTGCCAGCAGCTTAGGAACCCACACAGATACGCAGTATTTT
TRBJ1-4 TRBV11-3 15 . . CASSLGGRANEKLFF TGTGCCAGCAGCTTAGGGGGGCGCGCTAATGAAAAACTGTTTTTT
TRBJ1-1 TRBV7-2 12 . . CASSLGTPEAFF TGTGCCAGCAGCTTAGGGACACCCGAAGCTTTCTTT
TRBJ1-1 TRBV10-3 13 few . CAISGPLNTEAFF TGTGCCATCAGCGGCCCCCTGAACACTGAAGCTTTCTTT